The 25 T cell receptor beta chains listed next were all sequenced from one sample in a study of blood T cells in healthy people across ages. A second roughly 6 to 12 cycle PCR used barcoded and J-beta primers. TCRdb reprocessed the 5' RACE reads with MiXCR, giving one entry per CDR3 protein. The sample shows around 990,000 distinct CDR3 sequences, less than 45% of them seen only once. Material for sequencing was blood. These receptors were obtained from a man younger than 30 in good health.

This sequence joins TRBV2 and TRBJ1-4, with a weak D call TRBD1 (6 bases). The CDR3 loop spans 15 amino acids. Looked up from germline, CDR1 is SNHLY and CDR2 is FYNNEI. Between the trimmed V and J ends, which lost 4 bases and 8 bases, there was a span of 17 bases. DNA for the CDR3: TGTGCCAGCAGTGGGAGACAGGAAGGCGGAGAAAAACTGTTTTTT. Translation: CASSGRQEGGEKLFF.

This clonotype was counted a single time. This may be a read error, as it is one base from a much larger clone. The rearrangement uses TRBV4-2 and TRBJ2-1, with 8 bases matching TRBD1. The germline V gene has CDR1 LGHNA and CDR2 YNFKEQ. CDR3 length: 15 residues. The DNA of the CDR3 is TGTGCCAGCAGCCAGGACAGGGAACCCTACAATGAGCAGGTCTTC. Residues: CASSQDREPYNEQVF.

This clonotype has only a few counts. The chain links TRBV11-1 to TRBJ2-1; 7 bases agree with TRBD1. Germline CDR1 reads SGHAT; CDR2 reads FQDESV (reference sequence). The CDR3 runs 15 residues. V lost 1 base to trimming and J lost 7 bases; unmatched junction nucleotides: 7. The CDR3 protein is CASSLEGAVSNEQFF. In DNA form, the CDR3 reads TGTGCCAGCAGCTTAGAGGGGGCCGTTTCGAATGAGCAGTTCTTC.

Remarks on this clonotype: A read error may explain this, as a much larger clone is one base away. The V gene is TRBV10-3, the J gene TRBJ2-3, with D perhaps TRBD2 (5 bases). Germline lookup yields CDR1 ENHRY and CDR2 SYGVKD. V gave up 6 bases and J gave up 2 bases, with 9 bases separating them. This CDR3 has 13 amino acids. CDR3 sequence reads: CAISGINTDTQYF. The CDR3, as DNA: TGTGCCATCAGCGGGATCAACACAGATACGCAGTATTTT.

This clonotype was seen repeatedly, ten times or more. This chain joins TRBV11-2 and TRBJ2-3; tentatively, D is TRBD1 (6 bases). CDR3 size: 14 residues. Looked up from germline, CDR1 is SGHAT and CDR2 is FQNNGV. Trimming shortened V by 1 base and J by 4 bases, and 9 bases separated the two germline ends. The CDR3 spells CASSLVPGADTQYF. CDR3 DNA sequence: TGTGCCAGCAGCTTAGTGCCAGGGGCAGATACGCAGTATTTT.

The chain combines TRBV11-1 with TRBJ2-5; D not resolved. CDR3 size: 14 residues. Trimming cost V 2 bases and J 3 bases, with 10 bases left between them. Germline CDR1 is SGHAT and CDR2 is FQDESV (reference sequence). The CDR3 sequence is CASSLRHQKETQYF. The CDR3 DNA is TGTGCCAGCAGCTTACGACATCAGAAAGAGACCCAGTACTTC.

The CDR3 coding sequence is TGTGCCAGCAGGGGGCCGGGCGCTGAAGCTTTCTTT. Translation gives CASRGPGAEAFF. The chain couples TRBV6-2 or TRBV6-3 to TRBJ1-1; D is possibly TRBD1 (5 bases). The CDR3 is 12 residues long. V was shortened by 6 bases and J by 6 bases, with 11 bases between the two germline ends. Germline loops: CDR1 MNHEY, CDR2 SVGEGT.

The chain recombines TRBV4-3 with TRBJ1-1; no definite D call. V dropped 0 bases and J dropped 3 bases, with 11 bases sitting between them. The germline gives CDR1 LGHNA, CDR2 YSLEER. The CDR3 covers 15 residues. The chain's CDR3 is CASSQDPARYTEAFF. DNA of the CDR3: TGCGCCAGCAGCCAAGATCCGGCCCGGTACACTGAAGCTTTCTTT.

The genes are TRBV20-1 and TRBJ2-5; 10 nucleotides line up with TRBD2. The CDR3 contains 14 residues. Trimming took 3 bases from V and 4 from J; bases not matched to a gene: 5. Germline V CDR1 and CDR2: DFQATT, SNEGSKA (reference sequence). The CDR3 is CSAREGLASETQYF. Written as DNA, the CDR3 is TGCAGTGCTAGGGAGGGACTAGCGTCAGAGACCCAGTACTTC.

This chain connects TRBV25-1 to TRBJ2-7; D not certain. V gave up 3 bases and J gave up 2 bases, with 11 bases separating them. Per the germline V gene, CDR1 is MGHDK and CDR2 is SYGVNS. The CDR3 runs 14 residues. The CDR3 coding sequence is TGTGCCAGCAGTGAGGCAGGCATGGCCTACGAGCAGTACTTC. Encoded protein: CASSEAGMAYEQYF.

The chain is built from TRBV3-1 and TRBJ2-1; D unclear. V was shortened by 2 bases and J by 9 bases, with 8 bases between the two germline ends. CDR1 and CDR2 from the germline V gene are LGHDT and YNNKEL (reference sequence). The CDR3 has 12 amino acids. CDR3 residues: CASSQSEGEQFF. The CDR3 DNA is TGTGCCAGCAGCCAAAGCGAAGGTGAGCAGTTCTTC.

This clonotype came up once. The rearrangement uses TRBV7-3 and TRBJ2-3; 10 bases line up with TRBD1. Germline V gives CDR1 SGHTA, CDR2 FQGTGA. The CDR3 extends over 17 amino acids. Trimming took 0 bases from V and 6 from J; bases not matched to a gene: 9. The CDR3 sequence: CASSLTVGQGIADTQYF. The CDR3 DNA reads TGTGCCAGCAGCTTAACGGTGGGACAGGGGATAGCGGATACGCAGTATTTT. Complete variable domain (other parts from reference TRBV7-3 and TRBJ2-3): GAGVSQTPSNKVTEKGKYVELRCDPISGHTALYWYRQSLGQGPEFLIYFQGTGAADDSGLPNDRFFAVRPEGSVSTLKIQRTERGDSAVYLCASSLTVGQGIADTQYFGPGTRLTVL.

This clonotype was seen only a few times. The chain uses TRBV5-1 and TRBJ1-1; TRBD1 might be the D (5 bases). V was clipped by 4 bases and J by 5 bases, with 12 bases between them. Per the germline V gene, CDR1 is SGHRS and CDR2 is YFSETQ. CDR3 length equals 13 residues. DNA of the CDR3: TGCGCCAGCAGCGCCGACAGTAGGACTGAAGCTTTCTTT. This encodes CASSADSRTEAFF. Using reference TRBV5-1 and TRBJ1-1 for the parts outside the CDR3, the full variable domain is KAGVTQTPRYLIKTRGQQVTLSCSPISGHRSVSWYQQTPGQGLQFLFEYFSETQRNKGNFPGRFSGRQFSNSRSEMNVSTLELGDSALYLCASSADSRTEAFFGQGTRLTVV.

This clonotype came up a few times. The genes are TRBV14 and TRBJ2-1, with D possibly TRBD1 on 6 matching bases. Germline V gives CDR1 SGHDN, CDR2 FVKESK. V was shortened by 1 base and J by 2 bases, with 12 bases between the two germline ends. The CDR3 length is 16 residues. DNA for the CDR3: TGTGCCAGCAGCCAAGGACAGGTGACGCCCTACAATGAGCAGTTCTTC. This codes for CASSQGQVTPYNEQFF.

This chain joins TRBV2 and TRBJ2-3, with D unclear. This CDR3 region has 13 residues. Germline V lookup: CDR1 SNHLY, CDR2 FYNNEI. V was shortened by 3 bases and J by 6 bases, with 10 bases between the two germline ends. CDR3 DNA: TGTGCCAGCAGTGAGGACCAAACCGATACGCAGTATTTT. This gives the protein CASSEDQTDTQYF.

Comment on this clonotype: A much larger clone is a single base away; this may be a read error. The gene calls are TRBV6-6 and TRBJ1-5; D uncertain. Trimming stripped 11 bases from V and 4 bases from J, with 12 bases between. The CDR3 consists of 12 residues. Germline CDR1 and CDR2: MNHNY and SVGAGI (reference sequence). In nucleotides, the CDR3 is TGTGCCGGCGCAGCTCCTAATCAGCCCCAGCATTTT. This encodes CAGAAPNQPQHF.

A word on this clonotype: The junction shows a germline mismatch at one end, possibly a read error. The CDR3 spells CASSQVDVYNEQLF. Written as DNA, the CDR3 is TGCGCCAGCAGCCAAGTGGACGTCTACAATGAGCAGTTGTTC. The gene calls are TRBV4-3 and TRBJ2-1; unclear D gene. This CDR3 contains 14 residues. Germline CDR1 LGHNA, CDR2 YSLEER.

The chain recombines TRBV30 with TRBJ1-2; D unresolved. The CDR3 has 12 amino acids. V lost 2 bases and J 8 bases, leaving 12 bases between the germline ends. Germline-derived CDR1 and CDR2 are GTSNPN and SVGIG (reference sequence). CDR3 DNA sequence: TGTGCCTGGAGTAGTAGCCTAGGCGGCTACACCTTC. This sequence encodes CAWSSSLGGYTF.

This CDR3 reads CAISDPGSIGETQFF. The CDR3 DNA sequence: TGTGCCATCAGTGACCCCGGTTCTATTGGAGAGACCCAGTTCTTC. The chain uses TRBV10-3 and TRBJ2-1, with D uncertain. Germline values: CDR1 ENHRY, CDR2 SYGVKD. Trimming shortened V by 3 bases and J by 13 bases, and 22 bases separated the two germline ends. The CDR3 contains 15 residues.

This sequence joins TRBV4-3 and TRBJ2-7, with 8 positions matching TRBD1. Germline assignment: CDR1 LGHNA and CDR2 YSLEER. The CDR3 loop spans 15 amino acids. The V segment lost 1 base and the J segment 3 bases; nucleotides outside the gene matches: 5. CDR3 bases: TGCGCCAGCAGCCAAGGGACAGGGAATCTCTACGAGCAGTACTTC. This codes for CASSQGTGNLYEQYF.

The CDR3 spells CASSARYSNQPQHF. CDR3 DNA: TGTGCCAGCAGCGCTCGATATAGCAATCAGCCCCAGCATTTT. The chain joins TRBV6-2 or TRBV6-3 to TRBJ1-5; D unresolved. This CDR3 region has 14 residues. CDR1 is MNHEY, CDR2 SVGEGT, per germline. V gave up 6 bases and J gave up 0 bases, with 9 bases separating them.

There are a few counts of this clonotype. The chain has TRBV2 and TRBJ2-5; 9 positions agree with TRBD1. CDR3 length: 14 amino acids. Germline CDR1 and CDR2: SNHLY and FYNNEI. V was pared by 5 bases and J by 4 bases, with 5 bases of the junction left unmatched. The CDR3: CASSWDRDGETQYF. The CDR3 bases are TGTGCCAGCAGTTGGGACAGGGATGGAGAGACCCAGTACTTC.

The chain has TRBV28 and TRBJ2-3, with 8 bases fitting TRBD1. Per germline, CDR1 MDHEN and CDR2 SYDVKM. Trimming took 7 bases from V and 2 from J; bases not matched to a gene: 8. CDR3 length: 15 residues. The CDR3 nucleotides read TGTGCCAGCAATCTAGACAGGGGCCCCACAGATACGCAGTATTTT. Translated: CASNLDRGPTDTQYF.

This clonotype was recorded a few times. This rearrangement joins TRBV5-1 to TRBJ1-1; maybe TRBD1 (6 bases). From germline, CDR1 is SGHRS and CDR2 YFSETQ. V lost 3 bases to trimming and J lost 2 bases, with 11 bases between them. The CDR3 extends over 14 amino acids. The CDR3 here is CASSSGHLNTEAFF. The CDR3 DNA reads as TGCGCCAGCAGCTCGGGACACCTTAACACTGAAGCTTTCTTT.

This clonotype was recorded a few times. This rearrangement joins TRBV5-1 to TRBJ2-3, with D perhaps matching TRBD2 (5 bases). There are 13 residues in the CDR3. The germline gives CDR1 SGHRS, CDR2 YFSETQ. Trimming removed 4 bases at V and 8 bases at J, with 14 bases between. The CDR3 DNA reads TGCGCCAGCAGCCATCGGGCAGAGGGTACGCAGTATTTT. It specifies CASSHRAEGTQYF. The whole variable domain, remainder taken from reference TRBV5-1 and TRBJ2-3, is KAGVTQTPRYLIKTRGQQVTLSCSPISGHRSVSWYQQTPGQGLQFLFEYFSETQRNKGNFPGRFSGRQFSNSRSEMNVSTLELGDSALYLCASSHRAEGTQYFGPGTRLTVL.